This T cell receptor beta chain was identified during a study of radiotherapy plus CTLA-4 blockade in lung cancer (dated by TCRdb to the late 2010s). Concerning the study at large: Among enrolled patients, approximately 18% had an objective response and 25% to 40% reached disease control. Results and caveats for the whole study, not just this receptor: TCR clones derived from tumors expanded in peripheral blood after treatment with radiotherapy and ipilimumab. Early dynamic changes in blood T cell clones, together with increased serum interferon-beta after radiation, were reported as the strongest predictors of response.

Focal radiation therapy combined with CTLA-4 blockade (ipilimumab) was tested in patients with chemo-refractory metastatic non-small-cell lung cancer. The protocol used for the library was the immunoSEQ multiplex PCR assay. TCRdb provides this immuneACCESS table in a form limited to in-frame rearrangements. Some clones are lacking; in checked studies, under half of them reflect an unresolved V gene, and why the rest are absent is not known. This sample gives some 78,000 clones in total; around 86% of them show up just once. Just over 2% of the sample is in the top ten clones. The CDR3 starts with the cysteine, ends with the phenylalanine, and has 13 residues. Only the CDR3 DNA stays, 39 bases, in frame from base 1. Deletion took 1 base off V and 6 bases off J, with a span of 5 bases between the germline ends. The germline V gene gives CDR1 as SGHDT and CDR2 as YYEEEE. About this clone itself: Which antigen it targets is not known. Within one base of it there is no much larger clone, and no base qualities were kept.

The starting material was peripheral blood, obtained from a patient treated with radiotherapy plus ipilimumab. This chain is built from TRBV5-6 and TRBJ1-6; too little of a D gene remains to name it. The source of this sequence is a human donor with non-small cell lung cancer who had a partial response to radiotherapy plus ipilimumab. Here is the DNA: TGTGCCAGCAGCTTGTACGGTAATTCACCCCTCCACTTT. Its coded protein is CASSLYGNSPLHF.